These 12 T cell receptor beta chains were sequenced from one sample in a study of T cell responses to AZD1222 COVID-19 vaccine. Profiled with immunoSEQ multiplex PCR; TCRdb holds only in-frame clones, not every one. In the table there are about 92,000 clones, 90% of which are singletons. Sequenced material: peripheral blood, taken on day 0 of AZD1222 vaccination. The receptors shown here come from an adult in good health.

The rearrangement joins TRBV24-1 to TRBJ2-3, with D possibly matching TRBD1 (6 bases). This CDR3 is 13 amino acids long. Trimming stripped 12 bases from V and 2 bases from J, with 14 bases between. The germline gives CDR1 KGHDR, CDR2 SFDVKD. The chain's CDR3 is CASEDSYTDTQYF. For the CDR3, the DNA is TGTGCCTCGGAGGACAGCTACACAGATACGCAGTATTTT.

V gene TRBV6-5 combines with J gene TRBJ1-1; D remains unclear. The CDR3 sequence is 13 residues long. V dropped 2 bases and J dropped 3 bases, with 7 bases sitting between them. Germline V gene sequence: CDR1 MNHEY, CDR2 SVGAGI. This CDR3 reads CASSYDHYTEAFF. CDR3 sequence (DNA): TGTGCCAGCAGTTACGACCACTACACTGAAGCTTTCTTT.

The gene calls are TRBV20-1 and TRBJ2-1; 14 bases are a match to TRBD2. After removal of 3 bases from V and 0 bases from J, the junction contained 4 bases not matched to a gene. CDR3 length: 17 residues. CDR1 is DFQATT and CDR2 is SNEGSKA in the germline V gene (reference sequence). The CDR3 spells CSASRLAGGSSYNEQFF. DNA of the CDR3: TGCAGTGCTAGTAGACTAGCGGGAGGGAGCTCCTACAATGAGCAGTTCTTC.

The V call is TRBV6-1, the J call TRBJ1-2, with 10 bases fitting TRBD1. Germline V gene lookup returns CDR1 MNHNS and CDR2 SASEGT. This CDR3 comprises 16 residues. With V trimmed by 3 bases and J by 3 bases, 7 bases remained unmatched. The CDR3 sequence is CASSDFRTGGDYGYTF. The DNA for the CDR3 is TGTGCCAGCAGTGATTTCAGGACAGGGGGGGACTATGGCTACACCTTC.

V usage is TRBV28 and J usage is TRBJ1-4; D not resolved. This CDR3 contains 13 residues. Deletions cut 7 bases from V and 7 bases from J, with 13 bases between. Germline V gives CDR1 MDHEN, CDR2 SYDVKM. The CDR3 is CASNSEGPEKLFF. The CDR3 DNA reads TGTGCCAGCAACTCGGAGGGCCCTGAAAAACTGTTTTTT.

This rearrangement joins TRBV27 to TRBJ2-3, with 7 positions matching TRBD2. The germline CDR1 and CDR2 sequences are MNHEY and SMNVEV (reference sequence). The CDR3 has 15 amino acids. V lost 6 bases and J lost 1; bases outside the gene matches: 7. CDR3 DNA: TGTGCCAGCAGGCCCTCTAGCGGACGCACAGATACGCAGTATTTT. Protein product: CASRPSSGRTDTQYF.

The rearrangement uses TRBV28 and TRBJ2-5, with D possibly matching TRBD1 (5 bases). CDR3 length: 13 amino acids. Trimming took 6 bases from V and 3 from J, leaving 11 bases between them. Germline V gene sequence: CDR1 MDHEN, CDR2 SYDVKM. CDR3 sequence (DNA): TGTGCCAGCAGACAGACAGTTAAAGAGACCCAGTACTTC. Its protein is CASRQTVKETQYF.

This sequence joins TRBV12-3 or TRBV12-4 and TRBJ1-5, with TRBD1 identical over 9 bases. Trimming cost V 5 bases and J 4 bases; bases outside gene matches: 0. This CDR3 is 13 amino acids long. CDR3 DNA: TGTGCCAGCAGTGGGACAGGGAATCAGCCCCAGCATTTT. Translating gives CASSGTGNQPQHF.

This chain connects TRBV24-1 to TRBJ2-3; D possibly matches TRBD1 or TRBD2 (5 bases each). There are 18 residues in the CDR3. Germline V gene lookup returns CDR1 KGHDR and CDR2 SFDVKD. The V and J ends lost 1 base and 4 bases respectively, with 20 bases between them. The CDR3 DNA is TGTGCCACCAGTGATTTATTTGGGGGAGCTTATACGGCAGATACGCAGTATTTT. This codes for CATSDLFGGAYTADTQYF.

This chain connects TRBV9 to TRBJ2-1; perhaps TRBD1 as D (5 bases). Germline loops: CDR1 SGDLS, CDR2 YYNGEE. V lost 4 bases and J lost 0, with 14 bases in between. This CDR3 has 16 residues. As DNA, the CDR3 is TGTGCCAGCAGCAGATTCGACAGTAGCTCCTACAATGAGCAGTTCTTC. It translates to CASSRFDSSSYNEQFF.

CDR3: CASSYPPPQSGYTF. The CDR3 DNA reads as TGTGCCAGCAGTTACCCCCCCCCACAAAGTGGCTACACCTTC. The V gene is TRBV6-5, the J gene TRBJ1-2; no firm D call. Per the germline V gene, CDR1 is MNHEY and CDR2 is SVGAGI. CDR3 length: 14 amino acids. Trimming pared 2 bases from V and 7 bases from J, leaving 14 bases between.

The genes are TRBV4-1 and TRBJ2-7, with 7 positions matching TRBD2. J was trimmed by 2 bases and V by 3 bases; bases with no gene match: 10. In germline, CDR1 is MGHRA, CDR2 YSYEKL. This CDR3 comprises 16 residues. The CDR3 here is CASSQTFPGGPYEQYF. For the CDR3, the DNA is TGCGCCAGCAGCCAGACGTTCCCGGGAGGCCCCTACGAGCAGTACTTC.